Each of the 18 T cell receptor beta chains below was sequenced from the same sample in a study of T cells after yellow fever vaccination. TCRdb itself ran the 5' RACE reads through MiXCR, one entry per CDR3 protein. The repertoire includes approximately 110,000 distinct CDR3 sequences, 7.4% of them detected once, and nearly 2.5% sits in the top ten. This material consisted of CD4+ T cells sorted from PBMCs, taken approximately 11 days after the first yellow fever vaccination. The receptors derive from a young man who received the YFV17D yellow fever vaccine.

This clonotype was seen ten or more times. The chain has TRBV6-5 and TRBJ1-1, with D perhaps TRBD1 (5 bases). The CDR3 has 16 amino acids. Germline CDR1 reads MNHEY; CDR2 reads SVGAGI. V gave up 4 bases and J gave up 2 bases, with 17 bases separating them. The CDR3 nucleotides are TGTGCCAGCAGTTCTGGGTATCTGGGGCAAAACACTGAAGCTTTCTTT. This gives the protein CASSSGYLGQNTEAFF.

This clonotype has a count of ten or more. J is TRBJ2-7 and V is TRBV7-9, with D possibly matching TRBD2 (6 bases). Trimming pared 5 bases from V and 2 bases from J, leaving 19 bases between. CDR1 and CDR2 from the germline V gene are SEHNR and FQNEAQ (reference sequence). The CDR3 extends over 16 amino acids. CDR3 in amino acids: CASSATSGTVAYEQYF. The DNA for the CDR3 is TGTGCCAGCAGCGCTACATCCGGGACTGTTGCCTACGAGCAGTACTTC. The complete variable domain, with remaining parts taken from reference TRBV7-9 and TRBJ2-7, reads DTGVSQNPRHKITKRGQNVTFRCDPISEHNRLYWYRQTLGQGPEFLTYFQNEAQLEKSRLLSDRFSAERPKGSFSTLEIQRTEQGDSAMYLCASSATSGTVAYEQYFGPGTRLTVT.

This clonotype was observed at least ten times. This chain joins TRBV15 and TRBJ2-1; D is unclear. Trimming cost V 1 base and J 7 bases, with 8 bases left between them. CDR1 LNHNV and CDR2 YYDKDF come from the germline V gene (reference sequence). The CDR3 is 13 residues long. CDR3 region: CATSRAAPNEQFF. CDR3 in DNA: TGTGCCACCAGCAGAGCTGCCCCAAATGAGCAGTTCTTC.

This clonotype was recorded many times. The chain is built from TRBV5-5 and TRBJ2-4; 7 bases map to TRBD2. The CDR3 has 14 residues. Per the germline V gene, CDR1 is SGHKS and CDR2 is YYEKEE (reference sequence). The V and J ends lost 2 bases and 7 bases, in that order; junction bases with no gene match: 6. The CDR3 region is CASSFLGEGNIQYF. DNA of the CDR3: TGTGCCAGCAGCTTCTTGGGGGAGGGGAACATTCAGTACTTC.

This clonotype was picked up many times. The chain uses TRBV10-3 and TRBJ2-3; 7 bases align to TRBD1. The trim removed 8 bases at V and 3 bases at J, leaving 5 bases unmatched. Looked up from germline, CDR1 is ENHRY and CDR2 is SYGVKD. This CDR3 spans 13 amino acids. The CDR3 region has the DNA TGTGCCATCTTGGGGACAGAAACAGATACGCAGTATTTT. This sequence encodes CAILGTETDTQYF.

A word on this clonotype: A read error may be the cause here, since a much bigger clone is one base away. The chain couples TRBV27 to TRBJ2-5; TRBD1 is a possible D gene (5 bases). Germline values: CDR1 MNHEY, CDR2 SMNVEV (reference sequence). The CDR3 contains 16 residues. The CDR3 DNA reads TGTGCCTGCAGTTTAGGGCAGGGTTGGAACCAAGAGACCCAGTACTTC. Encoded protein: CACSLGQGWNQETQYF.

Notes on this clonotype: This may be a read error, as it is one base from a much larger clone. The genes are TRBV5-1 and TRBJ2-3; D is possibly TRBD1 (6 bases). CDR3 size: 15 residues. Germline V CDR1 and CDR2: SGHRS, YFSETQ. The CDR3 nucleotides read TGCTCCAGCAGCTTGGTGGGTGACAGGTGGGATACGCAGTATTTT. It translates to CSSSLVGDRWDTQYF.

This clonotype was counted many times. The chain has TRBV29-1 and TRBJ2-3, with 7 positions matching TRBD1. Germline assignment: CDR1 SQVTM and CDR2 ANQGSEA. The CDR3 totals 14 residues. Losses at the gene ends were 5 bases for V and 1 base for J; bases not matched to a gene: 6. The CDR3 loop is CSVTGTAGTDTQYF. The CDR3 region has the DNA TGCAGCGTTACCGGGACAGCAGGCACAGATACGCAGTATTTT.

The sample holds many counts of this clonotype. The chain employs TRBV23-1 and TRBJ2-7; D is unclear. TRBV23-1 is treated as an ORF (open reading frame) with a function not yet certain. Trimming removed 4 bases from V and 5 bases from J, with 15 bases in between. The CDR3 runs 14 residues. CDR3 sequence: CASSRKGWAHEQYF. The CDR3, as DNA: TGCGCCAGCAGTCGCAAGGGTTGGGCTCACGAGCAGTACTTC.

This clonotype was detected many times. J is TRBJ1-1 and V is TRBV29-1; 11 bases agree with TRBD1. J was trimmed by 11 bases and V by 7 bases; bases with no gene match: 9. This CDR3 contains 12 residues. The germline V gene has CDR1 SQVTM and CDR2 ANQGSEA. The CDR3 nucleotides read TGCAGCGCCCGGACAGGGGGCCAGCGGGCTTTCTTT. Its translation is CSARTGGQRAFF. Full variable domain (outside the CDR3, taken from reference TRBV29-1 and TRBJ1-1): SAVISQKPSRDICQRGTSLTIQCQVDSQVTMMFWYRQQPGQSLTLIATANQGSEATYESGFVIDKFPISRPNLTFSTLTVSNMSPEDSSIYLCSARTGGQRAFFGQGTRLTVV.

Many counts were recorded for this clonotype. J is TRBJ1-4 and V is TRBV11-2; D uncertain. The V gene lost 5 bases and the J gene lost 6 bases, with 13 bases spanning the gap. CDR3 length equals 14 residues. Germline-derived CDR1 and CDR2 are SGHAT and FQNNGV. In DNA form, the CDR3 reads TGTGCCAGCAGCGCAGCCTGGTGGGATGAAAAACTGTTTTTT. Translation gives CASSAAWWDEKLFF.

This clonotype was counted ten times or more. The CDR3: CSARYPGTETQYF. In nucleotides, the CDR3 is TGCAGTGCTAGATACCCCGGGACAGAGACCCAGTACTTC. This chain uses TRBV20-1 with TRBJ2-5; the D call may be TRBD1 or TRBD2 (5 bases each). CDR1 DFQATT and CDR2 SNEGSKA come from the germline V gene (reference sequence). This CDR3 contains 13 residues. V was cut by 2 bases and J by 4 bases, with 11 bases left in between.

The genes are TRBV29-1 and TRBJ2-3; D not certain. Between the trimmed V and J ends, which lost 7 bases and 1 base, there was a span of 15 bases. CDR3 size: 14 residues. Per the germline V gene, CDR1 is SQVTM and CDR2 is ANQGSEA. CDR3 nucleotide sequence: TGCAGCGCCCGGATATCGATGCGCACAGATACGCAGTATTTT. It yields the protein CSARISMRTDTQYF.

The J gene is TRBJ1-4, the V gene TRBV5-1; no clear D. The V gene lost 4 bases and the J gene lost 5 bases, with 24 bases spanning the gap. The CDR3 sequence is 18 residues long. Germline V lookup: CDR1 SGHRS, CDR2 YFSETQ. The CDR3 coding sequence is TGCGCCAGCAGCCCAAACGGGCGGCCTTCTATTCCCAATGAAAAACTGTTTTTT. This sequence encodes CASSPNGRPSIPNEKLFF.

The sample holds many counts of this clonotype. The rearrangement links TRBV5-4 to TRBJ1-1; the D gene is possibly TRBD1 (5 bases). V lost 4 bases and J 1 base, leaving 11 bases between the germline ends. CDR3 length: 14 residues. Per germline, CDR1 SGHNT and CDR2 YYREEE (reference sequence). The CDR3 here is CASSQDGTNTEAFF. The CDR3 nucleotides are TGTGCCAGCAGCCAGGACGGGACGAACACTGAAGCTTTCTTT.

The chain has TRBV20-1 and TRBJ2-5, with TRBD2 matching over 8 bases. Unmatched junction bases numbered 10, after V lost 6 bases and J lost 1 base. Per the germline V gene, CDR1 is DFQATT and CDR2 is SNEGSKA (reference sequence). The CDR3 covers 15 residues. The CDR3 loop reads CSAVGRRGAQETQYF. The CDR3 DNA sequence: TGCAGTGCAGTCGGTCGGCGGGGGGCCCAAGAGACCCAGTACTTC.

Ten or more counts support this clonotype. The chain combines TRBV7-2 with TRBJ1-5; D gene unclear. This CDR3 region has 13 residues. Trimming took 5 bases from V and 4 from J, leaving 9 bases between them. Germline V gene data show CDR1 as SGHTA and CDR2 as FQGNSA. CDR3 bases: TGTGCCAGCAGCGAGAGAGTTAATCAGCCCCAGCATTTT. Translated, it gives CASSERVNQPQHF.

The table lists this clonotype with a few counts. J is TRBJ1-2 and V is TRBV12-3 or TRBV12-4; D remains ambiguous. Between the trimmed V and J ends, which lost 7 bases and 7 bases, there was a span of 19 bases. The CDR3 runs 14 residues. The CDR3 spells CASTLGGQLSGYTF. The CDR3, as DNA: TGTGCCAGCACCCTCGGCGGGCAGCTATCTGGCTACACCTTC.